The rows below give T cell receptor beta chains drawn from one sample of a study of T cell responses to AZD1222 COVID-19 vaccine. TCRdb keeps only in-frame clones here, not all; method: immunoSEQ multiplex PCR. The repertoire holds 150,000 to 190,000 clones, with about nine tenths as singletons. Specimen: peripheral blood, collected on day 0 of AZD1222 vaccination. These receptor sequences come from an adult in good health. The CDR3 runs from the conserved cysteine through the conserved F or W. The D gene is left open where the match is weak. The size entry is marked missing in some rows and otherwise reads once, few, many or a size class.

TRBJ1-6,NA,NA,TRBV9,CASSVAEVSSPLHF,TGTGCCAGCAGCGTAGCTGAAGTCAGCTCACCCCTCCACTTT
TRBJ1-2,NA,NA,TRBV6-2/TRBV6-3,CASSYSGLDGYTF,TGTGCCAGCAGTTACTCAGGCTTGGATGGCTACACCTTC
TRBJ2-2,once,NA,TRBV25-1,CASSELATGELFF,TGTGCCAGCAGTGAATTGGCCACCGGGGAGCTGTTTTTT
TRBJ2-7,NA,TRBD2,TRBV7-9,CASSPAELAVYEQYF,TGTGCCAGCAGCCCCGCTGAACTAGCGGTTTACGAGCAGTACTTC
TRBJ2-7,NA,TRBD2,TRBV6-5,CASRSGLAIFEQYF,TGTGCCAGCAGATCCGGACTAGCAATCTTCGAGCAGTACTTC
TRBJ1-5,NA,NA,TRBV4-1,CASSQVGGLINQPQHF,TGCGCCAGCAGCCAAGTTGGGGGACTTATCAATCAGCCCCAGCATTTT
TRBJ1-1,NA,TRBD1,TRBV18,CASSPRGQGLGTEAFF,TGTGCCAGCTCACCGAGAGGACAGGGTTTGGGCACTGAAGCTTTCTTT
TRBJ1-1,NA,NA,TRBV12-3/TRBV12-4,CASSGTQNTEAFF,TGTGCCAGCAGTGGGACACAGAACACTGAAGCTTTCTTT
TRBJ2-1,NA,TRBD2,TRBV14,CASSQVNYIAGERYNEQFF,TGTGCCAGCAGCCAAGTGAATTATATAGCGGGAGAGAGGTACAATGAGCAGTTCTTC
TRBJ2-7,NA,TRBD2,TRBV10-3,CAISGGLAGREQYF,TGTGCCATCAGTGGGGGACTAGCGGGACGGGAGCAGTACTTC
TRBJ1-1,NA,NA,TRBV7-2,CASSLATVNTEAFF,TGTGCCAGCAGCTTAGCTACGGTGAACACTGAAGCTTTCTTT
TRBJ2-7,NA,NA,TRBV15,CATSSSEWRGDEQYF,TGTGCCACCAGCAGCTCAGAGTGGCGGGGTGACGAGCAGTACTTC
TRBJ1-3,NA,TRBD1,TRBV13,CASSLDRGLPGNTIYF,TGTGCCAGCAGCCTTGACAGGGGGCTCCCTGGAAACACCATATATTTT
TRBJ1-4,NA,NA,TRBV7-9,CASSLGPYNEKLFF,TGTGCCAGCAGCTTGGGACCCTATAATGAAAAACTGTTTTTT
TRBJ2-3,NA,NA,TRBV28,CASSFAGSSTDTQYF,TGTGCCAGCAGTTTCGCAGGGTCTAGCACAGATACGCAGTATTTT
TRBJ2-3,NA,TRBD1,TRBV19,CASSMTGVGTDTQYF,TGTGCCAGTAGTATGACAGGGGTGGGCACAGATACGCAGTATTTT
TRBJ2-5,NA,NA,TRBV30,CAWRRTARGETQYF,TGTGCCTGGAGGAGGACTGCCAGAGGGGAGACCCAGTACTTC
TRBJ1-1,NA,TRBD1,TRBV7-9,CASSLPRVGQDNTEAFF,TGTGCCAGCAGCCTGCCCAGGGTGGGACAGGATAACACTGAAGCTTTCTTT
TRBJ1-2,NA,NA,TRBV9,CASSVGGSDYGYTF,TGTGCCAGCAGCGTTGGGGGGTCCGACTATGGCTACACCTTC
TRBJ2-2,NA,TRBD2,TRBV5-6,CASSGGRATGELFF,TGTGCCAGCAGCGGCGGGAGGGCCACCGGGGAGCTGTTTTTT
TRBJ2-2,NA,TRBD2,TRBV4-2,CASSQDRGVNTGELFF,TGTGCCAGCAGCCAAGATCGGGGGGTGAACACCGGGGAGCTGTTTTTT
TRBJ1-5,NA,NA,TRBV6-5,CASTERGLQPQHF,TGTGCCAGCACCGAGCGGGGGTTGCAGCCCCAGCATTTT
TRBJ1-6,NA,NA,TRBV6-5,CASSYLGLRNSPLHF,TGTGCCAGCAGTTACCTGGGACTTCGAAATTCACCCCTCCACTTT
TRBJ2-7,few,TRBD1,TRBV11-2,CASSAVNRGGSYEQYF,TGTGCCAGCAGCGCCGTAAACAGGGGTGGAAGCTACGAGCAGTACTTC
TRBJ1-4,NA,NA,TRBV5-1,CASSLSYSGSEKLFF,TGCGCCAGCAGCTTGTCATATTCAGGGAGCGAAAAACTGTTTTTT
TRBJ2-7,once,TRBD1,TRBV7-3,CASSLTDRGEQYF,TGTGCCAGCAGCTTAACCGACAGGGGCGAGCAGTACTTC
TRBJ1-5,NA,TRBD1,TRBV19,CASSGQGAFQPQHF,TGTGCCAGTAGTGGACAGGGGGCGTTTCAGCCCCAGCATTTT
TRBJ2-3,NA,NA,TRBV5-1,CASSPDEINPHTDTQYF,TGCGCCAGCAGCCCAGACGAAATAAACCCCCACACAGATACGCAGTATTTT
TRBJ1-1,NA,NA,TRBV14,CASSQAGGTEAFF,TGTGCCAGCAGCCAAGCTGGGGGCACTGAAGCTTTCTTT
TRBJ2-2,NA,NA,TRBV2,CASSKTGELFF,TGTGCCAGCAGTAAGACCGGGGAGCTGTTTTTT
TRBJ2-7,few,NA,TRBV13,CASSPDTSSDSYEQYF,TGTGCCAGCAGCCCCGATACCTCTAGCGACTCCTACGAGCAGTACTTC
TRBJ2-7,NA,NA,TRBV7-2,CASSSSRSSDEQYF,TGTGCCAGCAGCTCATCTAGGAGTTCGGACGAGCAGTACTTC
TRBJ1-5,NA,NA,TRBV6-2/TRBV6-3,CASSYSRGTPSNQPQHF,TGTGCCAGCAGTTACTCGAGGGGGACACCTAGCAATCAGCCCCAGCATTTT
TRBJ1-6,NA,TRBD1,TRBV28,CASTDRVNSPLHF,TGTGCCAGCACGGACAGGGTAAATTCACCCCTCCACTTT